Shown below are 9 T cell receptor beta chains from a single sample sequenced in a study of blood T cell repertoires in COVID-19. The table came from immunoSEQ multiplex PCR; TCRdb's copy has only in-frame clones and leaves some out. Of fewer than 150,000 clones listed, 65% to 80% are singletons. The sample taken for sequencing was peripheral blood. All receptors derive from a human donor with acute or convalescent COVID-19. The donor label of this sample is uncertain.

The V gene is TRBV18, the J gene TRBJ2-2, with 7 bases identical to TRBD1. With V trimmed by 4 bases and J by 6 bases, 8 bases remained unmatched. The germline V gene has CDR1 KGHSH and CDR2 LQKENI. The CDR3 runs to 15 residues. The CDR3, as DNA: TGTGCCAGCTCACTGACAGGGATGAGTCCCGGGGAGCTGTTTTTT. Translated: CASSLTGMSPGELFF.

This chain connects TRBV5-1 to TRBJ2-1; D possibly corresponds to TRBD2 (6 bases). The V and J ends lost 1 base and 6 bases respectively, with 17 bases between them. Germline loops: CDR1 SGHRS, CDR2 YFSETQ. This CDR3 comprises 16 residues. CDR3 sequence reads: CASSLIGVGGGNEQFF. For the CDR3, the DNA is TGCGCCAGCAGCTTGATAGGCGTGGGGGGAGGCAATGAGCAGTTCTTC.

The chain joins TRBV30 to TRBJ1-6; TRBD1 agrees at 8 bases. Per germline, CDR1 GTSNPN and CDR2 SVGIG (reference sequence). The V gene end was trimmed by 2 bases and the J gene end by 10 bases; junction bases not matched to a gene: 7. CDR3 length: 14 residues. The CDR3 here is CAWSRPQGASPLHF. The CDR3 DNA reads TGTGCCTGGAGTAGGCCTCAGGGGGCATCACCCCTCCACTTT. Full variable domain (outside the CDR3, taken from reference TRBV30 and TRBJ1-6): SQTIHQWPATLVQPVGSPLSLECTVEGTSNPNLYWYRQAAGRGLQLLFYSVGIGQISSEVPQNLSASRPQDRQFILSSKKLLLSDSGFYLCAWSRPQGASPLHFGNGTRLTVT.

Points on this clone: Other nucleotide sequences in the sample specify the same CDR3. This chain joins TRBV5-1 and TRBJ2-2; a possible D gene is TRBD1 (5 bases). CDR3 length: 13 amino acids. V lost 3 bases and J lost 5, with 8 bases in between. CDR1 is SGHRS and CDR2 is YFSETQ in the germline V gene. CDR3 coding DNA: TGCGCCAGCAGCTCCCAGGGAACCGGGGAGCTGTTTTTT. Translated, it gives CASSSQGTGELFF.

The chain has TRBV6-1 and TRBJ1-3; 8 bases line up with TRBD1. Germline values: CDR1 MNHNS, CDR2 SASEGT. CDR3 length: 19 residues. V shed 2 bases, J shed 2 bases, and the junction held 14 bases outside the gene matches. CDR3 nucleotide sequence: TGTGCCAGCAGTGAACGTCGGATCAGGGGGCTAACTCCTGGAAACACCATATATTTT. This translates into CASSERRIRGLTPGNTIYF.

The chain employs TRBV4-2 and TRBJ1-4, with D uncertain. V lost 1 base and J lost 5, with 8 bases in between. The CDR3 is made up of 14 amino acids. The germline V gene encodes CDR1 LGHNA and CDR2 YNFKEQ. For the CDR3, the DNA is TGTGCCAGCAGCCAAGGTGACGGGAATGAAAAACTGTTTTTT. Translation: CASSQGDGNEKLFF.

This clone was detected a few times. The V call is TRBV7-6, the J call TRBJ1-6, with 9 positions matching TRBD1. J lost 6 bases, V lost 5 bases, and 8 bases had no gene match. Looked up from germline, CDR1 is SGHVS and CDR2 is FNYEAQ. There are 16 residues in the CDR3. CDR3 DNA: TGTGCCAGCAGCCCACGGGACAGGGAAGTTAATTCACCCCTCCACTTT. Translation gives CASSPRDREVNSPLHF.

The gene calls are TRBV7-2 and TRBJ1-2; tentatively, D is TRBD1 (5 bases). V lost 2 bases and J 0 bases, leaving 13 bases between the germline ends. The germline V gene has CDR1 SGHTA and CDR2 FQGNSA. There are 16 residues in the CDR3. This CDR3 is CASSLWAGLANYGYTF. CDR3 bases: TGTGCCAGCAGCTTATGGGCAGGGTTAGCTAACTATGGCTACACCTTC. Full variable domain (remainder filled in from reference TRBV7-2 and TRBJ1-2): GAGVSQSPSNKVTEKGKDVELRCDPISGHTALYWYRQSLGQGLEFLIYFQGNSAPDKSGLPSDRFSAERTGGSVSTLTIQRTQQEDSAVYLCASSLWAGLANYGYTFGSGTRLTVV.

This clone was observed once. The chain recombines TRBV27 with TRBJ2-1; weak D call: TRBD2 (7 bases). The CDR3 extends over 16 amino acids. Germline V gene lookup returns CDR1 MNHEY and CDR2 SMNVEV (reference sequence). V dropped 4 bases and J dropped 6 bases, with 19 bases sitting between them. In DNA, the CDR3 is TGTGCCAGCAGTTCTACTTACGGGGGGCGGGTCAATGAGCAGTTCTTC. It encodes CASSSTYGGRVNEQFF.